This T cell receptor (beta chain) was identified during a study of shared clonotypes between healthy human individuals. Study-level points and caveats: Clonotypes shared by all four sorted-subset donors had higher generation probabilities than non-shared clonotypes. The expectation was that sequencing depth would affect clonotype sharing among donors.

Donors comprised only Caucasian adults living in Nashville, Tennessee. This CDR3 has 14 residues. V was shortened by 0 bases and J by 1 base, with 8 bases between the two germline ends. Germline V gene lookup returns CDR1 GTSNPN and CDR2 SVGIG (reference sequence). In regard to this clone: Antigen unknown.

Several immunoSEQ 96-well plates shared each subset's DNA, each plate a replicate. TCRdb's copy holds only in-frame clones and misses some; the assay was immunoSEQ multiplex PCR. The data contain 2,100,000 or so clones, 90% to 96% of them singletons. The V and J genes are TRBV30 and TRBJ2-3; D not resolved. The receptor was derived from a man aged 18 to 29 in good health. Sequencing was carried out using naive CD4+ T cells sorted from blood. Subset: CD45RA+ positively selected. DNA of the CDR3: TGTGCCTGGAGTGTCTCTTGGGGCACAGATACGCAGTATTTT. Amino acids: CAWSVSWGTDTQYF.